Each of the 12 T cell receptor beta chains below was sequenced from the same sample in a study of cytomegalovirus exposure and HLA in healthy donors. The assay was immunoSEQ multiplex PCR, and TCRdb's table has in-frame clones only and misses some. The data hold 150,000 to 180,000 clones, with 65% to 90% observed a single time. Source material: PBMCs. Receptors were obtained from a man in his late teens or twenties in good health and CMV-seropositive.

This clone was counted a few times. The chain combines TRBV30 with TRBJ2-1; a weak D match, TRBD2 (6 bases). This CDR3 region has 13 residues. Looked up from germline, CDR1 is GTSNPN and CDR2 is SVGIG (reference sequence). V lost 4 bases, J lost 3 bases, and 10 bases lay in between. The DNA for the CDR3 is TGTGCCTGGAAGGAGGGAAACTACAATGAGCAGTTCTTC. The encoded protein is CAWKEGNYNEQFF.

This sequence joins TRBV28 and TRBJ2-3; maybe TRBD1 (5 bases). Germline CDR1 is MDHEN and CDR2 is SYDVKM. With 6 bases removed from V and 5 bases from J, the gap between germline ends came to 21 bases. CDR3 length equals 16 residues. This chain's CDR3 is CASRPQQVFGKDTQYF. For the CDR3, the DNA is TGTGCCAGCAGACCCCAACAGGTTTTCGGCAAAGATACGCAGTATTTT.

The chain couples TRBV13 to TRBJ1-2, with 7 bases matching TRBD1. The CDR3 loop spans 18 amino acids. Germline values: CDR1 PRHDT, CDR2 FYEKMQ (reference sequence). The V and J ends lost 2 bases and 5 bases, in that order; junction bases with no gene match: 17. CDR3 sequence reads: CASSLWASGRGIDYGYTF. The DNA for the CDR3 is TGTGCCAGCAGCTTATGGGCGTCGGGCAGGGGGATCGATTATGGCTACACCTTC. The full variable domain, with the rest looked up from reference TRBV13 and TRBJ1-2, is AAGVIQSPRHLIKEKRETATLKCYPIPRHDTVYWYQQGPGQDPQFLISFYEKMQSDKGSIPDRFSAQQFSDYHSELNMSSLELGDSALYFCASSLWASGRGIDYGYTFGSGTRLTVV.

The chain recombines TRBV10-3 with TRBJ1-3, with 9 bases aligning to TRBD1. The CDR3 consists of 13 residues. The germline CDR1 and CDR2 sequences are ENHRY and SYGVKD. With 8 bases clipped from V and 3 bases from J, the junction kept 2 bases outside the gene matches. DNA for the CDR3: TGTGCCATCGGGACAGGGAATGGAAACACCATATATTTT. It translates to CAIGTGNGNTIYF.

This clone was found a few times. V usage is TRBV5-1 and J usage is TRBJ1-4; 7 nucleotides line up with TRBD1. The CDR3 spans 15 residues. V trimming: 4 bases; J trimming: 7 bases; junction bases outside the gene matches: 10. Germline CDR1 and CDR2: SGHRS and YFSETQ. The CDR3 is CASSPEGAQGEKLFF. In DNA, the CDR3 is TGCGCCAGCAGCCCCGAGGGGGCACAAGGTGAAAAACTGTTTTTT.

The chain links TRBV18 to TRBJ1-2, with a weak D call TRBD1 (5 bases). The V end lost 0 bases, the J end lost 3 bases, and 14 bases lay between the germline ends. The V gene's germline CDR1 is KGHSH and CDR2 LQKENI. This CDR3 comprises 16 residues. Written as DNA, the CDR3 is TGTGCCAGCTCACCACCGGAGGGGCCTGCCCACTATGGCTACACCTTC. This translates into CASSPPEGPAHYGYTF. Full variable domain (remainder filled in from reference TRBV18 and TRBJ1-2): NAGVMQNPRHLVRRRGQEARLRCSPMKGHSHVYWYRQLPEEGLKFMVYLQKENIIDESGMPKERFSAEFPKEGPSILRIQQVVRGDSAAYFCASSPPEGPAHYGYTFGSGTRLTVV.

The chain recombines TRBV9 with TRBJ2-7, with 8 bases matching TRBD1. The CDR3 runs to 15 residues. V shed 4 bases and J 0 bases; nucleotides not matched to a gene: 6. Germline lookup yields CDR1 SGDLS and CDR2 YYNGEE. Here the CDR3 reads CASSNRQGHSYEQYF. In DNA form, the CDR3 reads TGTGCCAGCAGCAACCGACAGGGGCACTCCTACGAGCAGTACTTC.

The chain couples TRBV7-6 to TRBJ1-1; the D gene is possibly TRBD1 (5 bases). The CDR3 is 13 amino acids. Germline V gene sequence: CDR1 SGHVS, CDR2 FNYEAQ. V was pared by 1 base and J by 5 bases, with 8 bases between. CDR3 loop: CASSLGRVTEAFF. CDR3 sequence (DNA): TGTGCCAGCAGCTTAGGCAGGGTAACTGAAGCTTTCTTT.

The gene calls are TRBV9 and TRBJ1-1; 11 bases align to TRBD1. The CDR3 sequence is 14 residues long. Germline CDR1 SGDLS, CDR2 YYNGEE. V shed 2 bases and J 4 bases; nucleotides not matched to a gene: 1. This CDR3 reads CASSVGTGGTEAFF. The CDR3 DNA is TGTGCCAGCAGCGTGGGGACAGGGGGCACTGAAGCTTTCTTT.

The CDR3 nucleotides are TGTGCCAGCAGCCCGACAGGAATCCATCAGCCCCAGCATTTT. As protein: CASSPTGIHQPQHF. The V and J genes are TRBV9 and TRBJ1-5; TRBD1 is a possible D gene (6 bases). The CDR3 sequence is 14 residues long. CDR1 and CDR2 from the germline V gene are SGDLS and YYNGEE. V lost 4 bases and J 5 bases, leaving 13 bases between the germline ends. Based on the CDR3 plus reference TRBV9 and TRBJ1-5, the full variable domain is DSGVTQTPKHLITATGQRVTLRCSPRSGDLSVYWYQQSLDQGLQFLIQYYNGEERAKGNILERFSAQQFPDLHSELNLSSLELGDSALYFCASSPTGIHQPQHFGDGTRLSIL.

This clone appeared a single time. The chain links TRBV27 to TRBJ2-7, with D perhaps TRBD1 (6 bases). This CDR3 region has 13 residues. The V gene lost 3 bases and the J gene lost 7 bases, with 13 bases spanning the gap. CDR1 is MNHEY, CDR2 SMNVEV, per germline (reference sequence). As DNA, the CDR3 is TGTGCCAGCAGTTTGGGCAGGGGCGGGGAGCAGTACTTC. This gives the protein CASSLGRGGEQYF.

The V and J genes are TRBV2 and TRBJ2-7; TRBD1 aligns across 11 bases. J was trimmed by 5 bases and V by 6 bases; bases with no gene match: 6. The germline V gene has CDR1 SNHLY and CDR2 FYNNEI. The CDR3 has 14 amino acids. The CDR3 coding sequence is TGTGCCAGCAGCGGACAGGGGGCCCTCCACGAGCAGTACTTC. This gives the protein CASSGQGALHEQYF.